The next 18 T cell receptor beta chains were all read from a single sample in a study of patients and donors after allogeneic stem cell transplantation. Each CDR3 protein gets one entry after TCRdb re-called the RT-PCR reads with MiXCR. Of about a million distinct CDR3 sequences in the sample, approximately 19% are singletons; the top ten hold around 6%. Sequencing was performed on blood, either unsorted or a sorted T cell fraction (not recorded which). These receptor sequences come from a human donor who was either an allogeneic HSCT recipient or a stem cell or donor lymphocyte infusion donor (not recorded which). It is not recorded whose cells these are; they may come from a transplant donor.

This clonotype has a count of ten or more. This chain joins TRBV6-5 and TRBJ2-5; D is unclear. Germline-derived CDR1 and CDR2 are MNHEY and SVGAGI. The V and J ends lost 2 bases and 5 bases respectively, with 9 bases between them. This CDR3 has 13 amino acids. CDR3 bases: TGTGCCAGCAGTTACGAATTTGGGGAGACCCAGTACTTC. Amino acids: CASSYEFGETQYF.

CDR3 amino acids: CASGGADADTQYF. DNA for the CDR3: TGTGCTAGCGGGGGGGCCGACGCAGATACGCAGTATTTT. The rearrangement joins TRBV10-3 to TRBJ2-3; 11 bases fit TRBD2. Germline V CDR1 and CDR2: ENHRY, SYGVKD. The CDR3 extends over 13 amino acids.

This clonotype was seen many times. The V call is TRBV5-1, the J call TRBJ2-5, with unresolved D. The CDR3 runs 12 residues. With 4 bases removed from V and 0 bases from J, the gap between germline ends came to 4 bases. Germline assignment: CDR1 SGHRS and CDR2 YFSETQ. This chain's CDR3 is CASSPDQETQYF. As DNA, the CDR3 is TGCGCCAGCAGCCCGGACCAAGAGACCCAGTACTTC.

The DNA for the CDR3 is TGTGCCAGCAGCCGCGGGCCCCACTCAATAATGAACACTGAAGCTTTCTTT. Translated: CASSRGPHSIMNTEAFF. The rearrangement links TRBV5-6 to TRBJ1-1; D call uncertain. The germline CDR1 and CDR2 sequences are SGHDT and YYEEEE. V was cut by 4 bases and J by 0 bases, with 19 bases left in between. CDR3 size: 17 residues.

This clonotype was observed a few times. V and J are TRBV7-9 and TRBJ1-3, with no clear D. CDR3 size: 17 residues. Germline loops: CDR1 SEHNR, CDR2 FQNEAQ (reference sequence). Trimming stripped 5 bases from V and 0 bases from J, with 17 bases between. CDR3 nucleotide sequence: TGTGCCAGCAGCATAGGTCAGGTCGGATCCTCTGGAAACACCATATATTTT. Translated, it gives CASSIGQVGSSGNTIYF. The full variable domain, with the rest looked up from reference TRBV7-9 and TRBJ1-3, is DTGVSQNPRHKITKRGQNVTFRCDPISEHNRLYWYRQTLGQGPEFLTYFQNEAQLEKSRLLSDRFSAERPKGSFSTLEIQRTEQGDSAMYLCASSIGQVGSSGNTIYFGEGSWLTVV.

The rearrangement links TRBV28 to TRBJ1-2; D gene unclear. The germline V and J ends were trimmed by 4 bases and 8 bases, with 17 bases remaining between them. Per the germline V gene, CDR1 is MDHEN and CDR2 is SYDVKM. The CDR3 covers 14 residues. This CDR3 reads CASSSPTLTAGYTF. CDR3 bases: TGTGCCAGCAGTTCCCCGACCCTCACGGCCGGCTACACCTTC.

This clonotype has more than one count but fewer than ten. This chain joins TRBV7-2 and TRBJ1-2, with D possibly matching TRBD1 (5 bases). The germline V gene encodes CDR1 SGHTA and CDR2 FQGNSA. The CDR3 spans 14 residues. The V end lost 6 bases, the J end lost 6 bases, and 17 bases lay between the germline ends. As DNA, the CDR3 is TGTGCCAGCAGAACACGGCAGGGCAGCCATGGCTACACCTTC. It is translated as CASRTRQGSHGYTF. Together with reference TRBV7-2 and TRBJ1-2, the CDR3 gives the full variable domain: GAGVSQSPSNKVTEKGKDVELRCDPISGHTALYWYRQSLGQGLEFLIYFQGNSAPDKSGLPSDRFSAERTGGSVSTLTIQRTQQEDSAVYLCASRTRQGSHGYTFGSGTRLTVV.

This clonotype was found a few times. This chain connects TRBV25-1 to TRBJ2-3, with 12 bases lining up with TRBD2. This CDR3 region has 21 residues. Germline-derived CDR1 and CDR2 are MGHDK and SYGVNS. V dropped 7 bases and J dropped 0; count of bases not matched to a gene: 20. CDR3: CASKFGESGLAGPTSTDTQYF. The CDR3 DNA reads TGTGCCAGCAAATTCGGGGAATCCGGACTAGCGGGGCCGACTAGCACAGATACGCAGTATTTT.

This chain connects TRBV6-5 to TRBJ2-7; D may be TRBD2 (5 bases). The CDR3 extends over 15 amino acids. Germline values: CDR1 MNHEY, CDR2 SVGAGI. V was shortened by 0 bases and J by 4 bases, with 13 bases between the two germline ends. CDR3 region: CASSYSPGNVYEQYF. As DNA, the CDR3 is TGTGCCAGCAGTTACTCCCCGGGGAACGTGTACGAGCAGTACTTC.

This clonotype was counted a few times. V usage is TRBV12-3 or TRBV12-4 and J usage is TRBJ2-3; 8 bases are a match to TRBD2. The CDR3 extends over 15 amino acids. The junction had 7 bases not matched to a gene; V was cut back by 3 bases and J by 5 bases. CDR3 nucleotide sequence: TGTGCCAGCAGTTTCGGGCAGCGGGAGAGAGATACGCAGTATTTT. This sequence encodes CASSFGQRERDTQYF.

The chain uses TRBV20-1 and TRBJ2-7, with TRBD2 matching 7 bases. Germline lookup yields CDR1 DFQATT and CDR2 SNEGSKA (reference sequence). After removal of 5 bases from V and 4 bases from J, the junction contained 5 bases not matched to a gene. CDR3 length equals 12 residues. In DNA, the CDR3 is TGCAGTGCTGCGAGGGAGGGATACGAGCAGTACTTC. This encodes CSAAREGYEQYF.

The V and J genes are TRBV7-9 and TRBJ2-7; D not certain. Germline lookup yields CDR1 SEHNR and CDR2 FQNEAQ (reference sequence). CDR3 length: 14 residues. The ends were cut back, 2 bases at V and 7 bases at J, with 15 bases in the middle. CDR3 coding DNA: TGTGCCAGCAGCTTACAAGGATTCCCTATAGAGCAGTACTTC. It specifies CASSLQGFPIEQYF.

This clonotype was counted between two and nine times. This chain links TRBV25-1 with TRBJ2-7; tentative D call: TRBD1 (6 bases). The CDR3 is 13 amino acids. The ends were cut back, 8 bases at V and 2 bases at J, with 13 bases in the middle. CDR1 and CDR2 from the germline V gene are MGHDK and SYGVNS. CDR3 bases: TGTGCCAGCTCCAGGGGACACCCCTACGAGCAGTACTTC. Encoded protein: CASSRGHPYEQYF.

This clonotype was counted ten times or more. This chain uses TRBV7-8 with TRBJ2-7; TRBD1 is a possible D gene (6 bases). Germline assignment: CDR1 SGHVS and CDR2 FQNEAQ. Deletions cut 4 bases from V and 3 bases from J, with 13 bases between. The CDR3 runs 14 residues. CDR3 protein: CASSSQGVSYEQYF. In nucleotides, the CDR3 is TGTGCCAGCAGCTCACAGGGAGTCAGCTACGAGCAGTACTTC.

V usage is TRBV29-1 and J usage is TRBJ1-1; D is uncertain. The CDR3 totals 12 residues. CDR1 SQVTM and CDR2 ANQGSEA come from the germline V gene. V dropped 7 bases and J dropped 4 bases, with 13 bases sitting between them. The CDR3, as DNA: TGCAGCGGCCGCTCGGGCGGCACTGAAGCTTTCTTT. This sequence encodes CSGRSGGTEAFF.

Many counts were recorded for this clonotype. The rearrangement links TRBV7-2 to TRBJ2-3; D may be TRBD2 (5 bases). There are 15 residues in the CDR3. The V and J ends lost 5 bases and 3 bases respectively, with 15 bases between them. Germline V gene data show CDR1 as SGHTA and CDR2 as FQGNSA. CDR3 sequence: CASSPPLEWTDTQYF. The DNA of the CDR3 is TGTGCCAGCAGCCCACCACTAGAGTGGACAGATACGCAGTATTTT. Supplemented by reference TRBV7-2 and TRBJ2-3, the full variable domain reads GAGVSQSPSNKVTEKGKDVELRCDPISGHTALYWYRQSLGQGLEFLIYFQGNSAPDKSGLPSDRFSAERTGGSVSTLTIQRTQQEDSAVYLCASSPPLEWTDTQYFGPGTRLTVL.

This rearrangement joins TRBV20-1 to TRBJ2-3; unclear D gene. Per germline, CDR1 DFQATT and CDR2 SNEGSKA (reference sequence). The CDR3 is made up of 13 amino acids. V was shortened by 0 bases and J by 2 bases, with 6 bases between the two germline ends. The CDR3 region has the DNA TGCAGTGCTAGAGATACCGTCACAGATACGCAGTATTTT. This translates into CSARDTVTDTQYF.

This clonotype was detected a few times. The germline gene is not matched at one end of the junction; a read error may be the cause. The gene calls are TRBV28 and TRBJ2-7; D might be TRBD2 (6 bases). The CDR3 length is 14 residues. The germline V gene has CDR1 MDHEN and CDR2 SYDVKM. The DNA for the CDR3 is TGTGCCAGCAGGTTATCTAGCGAGGCCTACGAGCAGTACTTC. Protein product: CASRLSSEAYEQYF. Filled out from reference TRBV28 and TRBJ2-7, the complete variable domain reads DVKVTQSSRYLVKRTGEKVFLECVQDMDHENMFWYRQDPGLGLRLIYFSYDVKMKEKGDIPEGYSVSREKKERFSLILESASTNQTSMYLCASRLSSEAYEQYFGPGTRLTVT.